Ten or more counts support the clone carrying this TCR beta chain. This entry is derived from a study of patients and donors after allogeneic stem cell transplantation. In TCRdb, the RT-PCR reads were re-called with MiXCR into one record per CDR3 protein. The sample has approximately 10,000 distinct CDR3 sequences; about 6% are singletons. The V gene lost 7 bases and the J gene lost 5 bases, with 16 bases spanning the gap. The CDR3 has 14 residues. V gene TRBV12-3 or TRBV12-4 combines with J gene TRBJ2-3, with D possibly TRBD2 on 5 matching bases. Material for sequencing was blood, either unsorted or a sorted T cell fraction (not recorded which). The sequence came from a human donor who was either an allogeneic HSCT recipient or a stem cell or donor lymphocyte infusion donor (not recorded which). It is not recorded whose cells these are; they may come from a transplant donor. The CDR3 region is CASTGWRFGDTQYF. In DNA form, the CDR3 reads TGTGCCAGCACGGGTTGGAGGTTCGGAGATACGCAGTATTTT.